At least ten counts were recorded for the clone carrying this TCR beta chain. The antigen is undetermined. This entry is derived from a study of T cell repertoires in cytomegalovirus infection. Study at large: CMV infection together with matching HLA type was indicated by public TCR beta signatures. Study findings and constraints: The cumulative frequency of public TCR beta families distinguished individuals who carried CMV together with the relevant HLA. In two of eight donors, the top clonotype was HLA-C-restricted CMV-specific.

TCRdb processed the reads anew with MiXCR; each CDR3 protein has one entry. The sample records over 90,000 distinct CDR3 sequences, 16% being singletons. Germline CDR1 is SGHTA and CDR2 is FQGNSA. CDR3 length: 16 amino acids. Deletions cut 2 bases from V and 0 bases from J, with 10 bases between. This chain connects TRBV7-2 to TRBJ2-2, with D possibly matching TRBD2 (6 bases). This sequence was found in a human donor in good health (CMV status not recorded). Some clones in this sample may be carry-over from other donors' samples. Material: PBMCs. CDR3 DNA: TGTGCCAGCAGCTTACTGCGGGGCGCGAACACCGGGGAGCTGTTTTTT. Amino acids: CASSLLRGANTGELFF.